Shown below are 14 T cell receptor beta chains from a single sample sequenced in a study of T cell responses to AZD1222 COVID-19 vaccine. TCRdb's copy holds only in-frame clones and misses some; the assay was immunoSEQ multiplex PCR. The sample yields over 140,000 clones, more than 90% seen once. Specimen: peripheral blood, collected on day 0 of AZD1222 vaccination. These receptors were obtained from an adult in good health.

The chain recombines TRBV11-1 with TRBJ1-1, with no clear D. This CDR3 has 13 residues. Trimming stripped 6 bases from V and 6 bases from J, with 14 bases between. From germline, CDR1 is SGHAT and CDR2 FQDESV (reference sequence). CDR3 region: CASSQLTTAEAFF. CDR3 bases: TGTGCCAGCAGTCAACTGACAACCGCTGAAGCTTTCTTT.

The chain couples TRBV28 to TRBJ2-3; 10 bases agree with TRBD2. J gave up 1 base and V 4 bases, and 2 bases lay outside the gene matches. This CDR3 comprises 15 residues. Germline CDR1 MDHEN, CDR2 SYDVKM. CDR3 protein: CASSSSGSGTDTQYF. The CDR3 region has the DNA TGTGCCAGCAGTTCTAGCGGGAGTGGCACAGATACGCAGTATTTT.

The chain employs TRBV14 and TRBJ1-4; the match to TRBD1 covers 10 bases. This CDR3 region has 15 residues. Trimming took 4 bases from V and 7 from J; bases not matched to a gene: 6. CDR1 is SGHDN and CDR2 is FVKESK in the germline V gene. Here the CDR3 DNA reads TGTGCCAGCAGCCTCACCGGGACAGGGGCTGAAAAACTGTTTTTT. Translating it yields CASSLTGTGAEKLFF.

The rearrangement joins TRBV10-3 to TRBJ1-4; D is possibly TRBD1 (6 bases). The germline V gene has CDR1 ENHRY and CDR2 SYGVKD. V was pared by 4 bases and J by 6 bases, with 24 bases between. The CDR3 has 18 amino acids. This CDR3 reads CAISGDTRRAVHHEKLFF. The CDR3 DNA follows: TGTGCCATCAGTGGGGACACCCGCCGGGCGGTTCATCATGAAAAACTGTTTTTT.

This clone was observed once. The chain is built from TRBV5-6 and TRBJ2-3; D is unclear. V shed 0 bases and J shed 12 bases, with 20 bases lying between them. Per germline, CDR1 SGHDT and CDR2 YYEEEE. The CDR3 has 15 residues. CDR3 coding DNA: TGTGCCAGCAGCTTGGCCGGCGTCGAGCCGACGGGCCAGTATTTT. This sequence encodes CASSLAGVEPTGQYF.

About this clone itself: The same CDR3 also results from other DNA sequences found in this sample. V gene TRBV28 combines with J gene TRBJ2-7; the D gene could be TRBD1 or TRBD2 (5 bases each). Germline CDR1 is MDHEN and CDR2 is SYDVKM. Trimming cost V 3 bases and J 0 bases, with 12 bases left between them. The CDR3 runs 15 residues. CDR3 bases: TGTGCCAGCAGTTTTTCCGGGGCGAGCTCCTACGAGCAGTACTTC. Residues: CASSFSGASSYEQYF.

The rearrangement links TRBV5-1 to TRBJ2-7; TRBD1 or TRBD2 may be the D gene (5 bases each). The CDR3 loop spans 15 amino acids. V shed 1 base and J shed 3 bases, with 14 bases lying between them. Germline-derived CDR1 and CDR2 are SGHRS and YFSETQ. Here the CDR3 reads CASSLFGTGHYEQYF. CDR3 nucleotides: TGCGCCAGCAGCTTGTTCGGGACGGGGCACTACGAGCAGTACTTC.

The CDR3 sequence: CASSYGTGGPGYTF. DNA for the CDR3: TGTGCCAGCAGTTACGGGACAGGGGGCCCTGGCTACACCTTC. V and J are TRBV6-6 and TRBJ1-2; TRBD1 matches at 12 bases. The V and J ends lost 2 bases and 7 bases, in that order; junction bases with no gene match: 2. The CDR3 runs 14 residues. Germline loops: CDR1 MNHNY, CDR2 SVGAGI (reference sequence).

V usage is TRBV7-9 and J usage is TRBJ2-1, with D uncertain. V gave up 5 bases and J gave up 8 bases, with 7 bases separating them. Germline values: CDR1 SEHNR, CDR2 FQNEAQ (reference sequence). The CDR3 totals 11 residues. CDR3 DNA: TGTGCCAGCAGCCCGTCCTATGAGCAGTTCTTC. This gives the protein CASSPSYEQFF.

V usage is TRBV7-2 and J usage is TRBJ2-1, with D unresolved. Looked up from germline, CDR1 is SGHTA and CDR2 is FQGNSA. V was trimmed by 7 bases and J by 6 bases, leaving 7 bases between them. This CDR3 comprises 11 residues. CDR3 loop: CASTEFNEQFF. As DNA, the CDR3 is TGTGCCAGCACCGAATTCAATGAGCAGTTCTTC.

V and J are TRBV5-4 and TRBJ2-3, with 11 positions matching TRBD2. The J segment lost 0 bases and the V segment lost 3 bases, leaving 9 bases of the junction unmatched. Germline-derived CDR1 and CDR2 are SGHNT and YYREEE (reference sequence). The CDR3 is 18 amino acids. The CDR3 DNA sequence: TGTGCCAGCAGCTCTGCTAGCGGGGGGTTACCTAGCACAGATACGCAGTATTTT. Its protein product is CASSSASGGLPSTDTQYF.

The chain is built from TRBV7-2 and TRBJ1-4; no firm D call. Germline CDR1 is SGHTA and CDR2 is FQGNSA. Between the trimmed V and J ends, which lost 5 bases and 8 bases, there was a span of 15 bases. There are 14 residues in the CDR3. Here the CDR3 reads CASSVGSGGEKLFF. CDR3 sequence (DNA): TGTGCCAGCAGCGTGGGGTCCGGAGGGGAAAAACTGTTTTTT.

The gene calls are TRBV5-8 and TRBJ1-2; 11 positions agree with TRBD1. V was clipped by 4 bases and J by 0 bases; unmatched bases: 5. CDR3 size: 16 residues. The germline gives CDR1 SGHTS, CDR2 YDEGEE. The CDR3 sequence is CASSPGQGAANYGYTF. The CDR3 DNA follows: TGTGCCAGCAGCCCAGGACAGGGGGCAGCTAACTATGGCTACACCTTC.

The chain employs TRBV7-9 and TRBJ2-3; 11 bases map to TRBD1. CDR1 and CDR2 from the germline V gene are SEHNR and FQNEAQ (reference sequence). This CDR3 comprises 14 residues. V lost 8 bases to trimming and J lost 6 bases; unmatched junction nucleotides: 7. Here the CDR3 DNA reads TGTGCCAGCGGGACAGGGGGTTTGGGGGATACGCAGTATTTT. Its translation is CASGTGGLGDTQYF. The variable domain in full, completed from reference TRBV7-9 and TRBJ2-3, reads DTGVSQNPRHKITKRGQNVTFRCDPISEHNRLYWYRQTLGQGPEFLTYFQNEAQLEKSRLLSDRFSAERPKGSFSTLEIQRTEQGDSAMYLCASGTGGLGDTQYFGPGTRLTVL.